The following is a TCR beta chain sequence with its context. Its antigen is not identified. Germline CDR1 reads SEHNR; CDR2 reads FQNEAQ (reference sequence). The CDR3 contains 14 residues. Between the trimmed V and J ends, which lost 4 bases and 0 bases, there was a span of 8 bases. Antigen-specific CD4+ T cells were expanded (with viral peptide pools) by the ViraFEST assay ahead of sequencing. Isolating CD4+ T cells followed approximately 10 days of culture. SARS-CoV-2 infected the person between March and December 2020, as confirmed by PCR. A half-volume exchange with IL-2 medium occurred on days 3 and 7. This entry is derived from a study of vaccination effects on CD4 cells after COVID-19. Broader study findings: New vaccine-induced clones made up most post-vaccine spike-reactive clones in convalescents.

Repertoires were generated with immunoSEQ multiplex PCR, while TCRdb's copy carries only in-frame clones and drops some. The data show about 27,000 clones, with about 80% seen just once and about 16% held by the top ten. This chain connects TRBV7-9 to TRBJ2-3; D not resolved. The sequences come from CD4+ T cells from PBMCs cultured with HCoV-NL63 spike peptides, collected before COVID-19 vaccination. This TCR was sampled from a human donor who had a prior SARS-CoV-2 infection. In DNA form, the CDR3 reads TGTGCCAGCAGCTCGTATTATAGCACAGATACGCAGTATTTT. This translates into CASSSYYSTDTQYF. The whole variable domain, remainder taken from reference TRBV7-9 and TRBJ2-3, is DTGVSQNPRHKITKRGQNVTFRCDPISEHNRLYWYRQTLGQGPEFLTYFQNEAQLEKSRLLSDRFSAERPKGSFSTLEIQRTEQGDSAMYLCASSSYYSTDTQYFGPGTRLTVL.